This is a list of T cell receptor beta chains from one sample in a study of cytomegalovirus exposure and HLA in healthy donors. TCRdb's copy holds only in-frame clones and misses some; the assay was immunoSEQ multiplex PCR. Found here are about 140,000 clones, 60% to 80% of them singletons; the top ten hold around 1.5%. Material for sequencing was PBMCs. These receptors originate from a female donor in good health and CMV-seronegative. The conserved cysteine and the conserved F or W are not part of the CDR3 here.

v_gene	CDR3aa
TRBV6-4	ASSATTGNYGYT
TRBV11-1	ASSFGQAAYEQY
TRBV30	AWSNAGSYEQY
TRBV7-2	ASSFRGGGSPTYEQY
TRBV11-2	ASSYRGSGRVGETQY
TRBV19	ASSLRTGGGSTEAF
TRBV29-1	SASGQGTEAF
TRBV19	ASSLQVNSNQPQH
TRBV6-5	ASSYGKVRKNTEAF
TRBV19	ASKLGTGESGNTIY
TRBV7-3	ASSLTTEDRGLGAF
TRBV6-5	ASRQGPTDTQY
TRBV5-1	ASSPISGANVLT
TRBV5-4	ASSLAGEFYEQY
TRBV6-5	ASSYMGAPQYEQY
TRBV27	ASSYGGEQY
TRBV7-9	ACRGEAGITGELF
TRBV7-9	ASSSSGLEEQF
TRBV19	ASRSIGEQF
TRBV5-1	ASSPGDRDTGELF
TRBV7-9	ASSLRVATGGTGYT
TRBV19	ASSIDLWTGGLQPQH
TRBV9	ASSVAGVRTQSSYNEQF
TRBV5-7	ASSLRLAGISTDTQY
TRBV6-1	AVERTGGETQY
TRBV4-2	ASSPRDTTYQETQY
TRBV27	ASSPLVAGVYNEQF
TRBV13	ASGTDTYGYT
TRBV19	ASRQGPTNEKLF
TRBV4-1	ASSQANRDRTPLVYEQY
TRBV19	ASSIDLEGETQY
TRBV18	ASSPTGQGLNTEAF
TRBV27	ASSEDRHEQY